The T cell receptor (beta chain) described here comes from a study of regulatory T cells in long-lasting Graves disease. Time point described: persistent/refractory GD, antithyroid drugs over 5 years with positive TRAb. The TCR library was made from RNA that had been extracted from PBMCs in TRIzol. This clonotype came up many times. Both iRepertoire HTBI primers and Arm-PCR of CDR3 regions were used to build the TCR beta libraries. TCRdb independently ran MiXCR on the multiplex PCR reads; one entry per CDR3 protein. The table shows 350,000 to 450,000 distinct CDR3 sequences, with roughly a fifth occurring only once. V was trimmed by 0 bases and J by 2 bases, leaving 13 bases between them. The CDR3 loop spans 16 amino acids. Germline V gene lookup returns CDR1 ENHRY and CDR2 SYGVKD.

The TCR originated in a female donor with Graves disease. The chain employs TRBV10-3 and TRBJ2-5; D may be TRBD1 (7 bases). Sequences were derived from peripheral blood mononuclear cells (PBMCs), sampled when the disease was refractory, from a patient treated with antithyroid drugs. CDR3 sequence (DNA): TGTGCCATCAGTGAGTCCCAGGGGGGCCCGCAAGAGACCCAGTACTTC. Encoded protein: CAISESQGGPQETQYF.